Each of the 10 T cell receptor beta chains below was sequenced from the same sample in a study of blood T cells in healthy people across ages. Through a sample-barcoded 5' primer and a J-beta primer mix, a second PCR was run for about 7 to 12 cycles. TCRdb reprocessed the 5' RACE reads with MiXCR, giving one entry per CDR3 protein. This table has about 1.6 million distinct CDR3 sequences, around 35% appearing once. Material: blood. Receptors were obtained from a woman in her twenties or thirties in good health.

The rearrangement uses TRBV30 and TRBJ2-7; D remains ambiguous. V was trimmed by 2 bases and J by 6 bases, leaving 8 bases between them. This CDR3 spans 11 amino acids. The germline V gene encodes CDR1 GTSNPN and CDR2 SVGIG (reference sequence). The DNA of the CDR3 is TGTGCCTGGAGTCTAGACGTCGAGCAGTACTTC. It yields the protein CAWSLDVEQYF.

The V call is TRBV30, the J call TRBJ2-5; D is possibly TRBD1 (5 bases). V shed 7 bases and J shed 1 base, with 16 bases lying between them. The CDR3 loop spans 14 amino acids. Germline loops: CDR1 GTSNPN, CDR2 SVGIG (reference sequence). Here the CDR3 DNA reads TGTGCCTACTACTCCCGACAGAGCCAAGAGACCCAGTACTTC. Protein: CAYYSRQSQETQYF. The full variable domain, in which reference TRBV30 and TRBJ2-5 provide the parts outside the CDR3, is SQTIHQWPATLVQPVGSPLSLECTVEGTSNPNLYWYRQAAGRGLQLLFYSVGIGQISSEVPQNLSASRPQDRQFILSSKKLLLSDSGFYLCAYYSRQSQETQYFGPGTRLLVL.

This clonotype showed up just a few times. This chain links TRBV28 with TRBJ2-3, with TRBD2 as a possible D gene (5 bases). The CDR3 length is 13 residues. CDR1 and CDR2 from the germline V gene are MDHEN and SYDVKM. V was shortened by 8 bases and J by 0 bases, with 9 bases between the two germline ends. This CDR3 is CASLRRSTDTQYF. CDR3 DNA sequence: TGTGCCAGCCTCCGGAGGAGCACAGATACGCAGTATTTT.

The chain links TRBV6-5 to TRBJ2-7; D gene unclear. This CDR3 has 11 residues. Trimming took 5 bases from V and 7 from J, leaving 9 bases between them. The V gene's germline CDR1 is MNHEY and CDR2 SVGAGI. CDR3 nucleotide sequence: TGTGCCAGCAGTGGCCCGACGGAGCAGTACTTC. This gives the protein CASSGPTEQYF.

The chain combines TRBV20-1 with TRBJ1-2; 7 positions match TRBD1. Germline V lookup: CDR1 DFQATT, CDR2 SNEGSKA (reference sequence). This CDR3 spans 15 amino acids. The J segment lost 6 bases and the V segment lost 0 bases, leaving 10 bases of the junction unmatched. The CDR3, as DNA: TGCAGTGCTAGAGATTCTCGAGACAGGGTTAATGGCTACACCTTC. Translating it yields CSARDSRDRVNGYTF.

This clonotype was observed at least ten times. The chain couples TRBV12-3 or TRBV12-4 to TRBJ1-2, with D uncertain. Trimming cost V 7 bases and J 4 bases, with 16 bases left between them. This CDR3 comprises 14 residues. The CDR3 region has the DNA TGTGCCAGCATTTTGTCGACGGGCCTCTATGGCTACACCTTC. The encoded protein is CASILSTGLYGYTF.

This clonotype was counted only a few times. This chain links TRBV27 with TRBJ2-1; D gene ambiguous. Germline CDR1 and CDR2: MNHEY and SMNVEV (reference sequence). This CDR3 is built from 11 residues. With 4 bases removed from V and 9 bases from J, the gap between germline ends came to 7 bases. CDR3 in amino acids: CASSSPAEQFF. CDR3 in DNA: TGTGCCAGCAGTTCCCCCGCTGAGCAGTTCTTC.

This chain connects TRBV5-6 to TRBJ2-2; possibly TRBD1 or TRBD2 for D (5 bases each). This CDR3 region has 14 residues. V was shortened by 1 base and J by 6 bases, with 10 bases between the two germline ends. Germline CDR1 is SGHDT and CDR2 is YYEEEE. CDR3 sequence: CASSLMGVAGELFF. CDR3 coding DNA: TGTGCCAGCAGCTTGATGGGGGTGGCCGGGGAGCTGTTTTTT.

Comments on this clonotype: A read error is possible here, since a much larger clone lies one base away. The rearrangement joins TRBV4-1 to TRBJ2-3; unclear D gene. Germline V lookup: CDR1 MGHRA, CDR2 YSYEKL. The CDR3 sequence is 12 residues long. This CDR3 reads CASNQDLDTQYF. The CDR3 DNA reads TGCGCCAGCAACCAAGATCTGGATACGCAGTATTTT.

In its sample, this clonotype was seen a few times. The V gene is TRBV5-1, the J gene TRBJ2-5; D not certain. The CDR3 is 16 residues long. V shed 1 base and J shed 5 bases, with 18 bases lying between them. Germline V lookup: CDR1 SGHRS, CDR2 YFSETQ. This CDR3 reads CASSLSLGKTPETQYF. The CDR3 DNA is TGCGCCAGCAGCTTGAGCCTTGGAAAGACACCGGAGACCCAGTACTTC.